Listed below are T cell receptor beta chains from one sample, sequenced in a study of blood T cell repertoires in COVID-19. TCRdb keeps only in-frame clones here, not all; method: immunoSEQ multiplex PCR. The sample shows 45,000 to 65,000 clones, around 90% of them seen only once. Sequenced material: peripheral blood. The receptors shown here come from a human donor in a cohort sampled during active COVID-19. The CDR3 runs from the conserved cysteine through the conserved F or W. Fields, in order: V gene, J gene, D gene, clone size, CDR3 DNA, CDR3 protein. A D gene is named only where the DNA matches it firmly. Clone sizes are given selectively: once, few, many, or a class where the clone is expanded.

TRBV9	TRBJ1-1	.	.	TGTGCCAGCAGCGTAGTTTTAACACCAACTACCGAAGCTTTCTTT	CASSVVLTPTTEAFF
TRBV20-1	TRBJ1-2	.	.	TGCAGTGCTAGTCGCAGACCGGGAGTCGGGGGTGGCTACACCTTC	CSASRRPGVGGGYTF
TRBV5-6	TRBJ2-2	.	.	TGTGCCAGCAGCCTGGGACTGCAGACCGGGGAGCTGTTTTTT	CASSLGLQTGELFF
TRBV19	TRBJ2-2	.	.	TGTGCCAGTAGGAGGACTAACGCGAACACCGGGGAGCTGTTTTTT	CASRRTNANTGELFF
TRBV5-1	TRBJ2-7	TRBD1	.	TGCGCCAGCAGCCCCGGGACAGGGACCTCCTACGAGCAGTACTTC	CASSPGTGTSYEQYF
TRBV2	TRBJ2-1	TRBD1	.	TGTGCCAGCAGTACCCCGGGACAGGGTGGTGGTAATGAGCAGTTCTTC	CASSTPGQGGGNEQFF
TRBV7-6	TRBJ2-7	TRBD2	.	TGTGCCAGCAGTCCTGGACTAGCGGGAGCCTACGAGCAGTACTTC	CASSPGLAGAYEQYF
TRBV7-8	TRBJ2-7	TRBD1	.	TGTGCCAGCAGCTCAGACCGGGACAGGGGCTACGAGCAGTACTTC	CASSSDRDRGYEQYF
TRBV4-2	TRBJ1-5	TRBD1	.	TGTGCCAGCAGCCAGGTCCCGGGACAGTCTAGCAATCAGCCCCAGCATTTT	CASSQVPGQSSNQPQHF
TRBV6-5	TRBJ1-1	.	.	TGTGCCAGCACCCCCTCGAGACAGCCAAACACTGAAGCTTTCTTT	CASTPSRQPNTEAFF
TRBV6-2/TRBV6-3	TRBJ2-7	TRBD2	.	TGTGCCAGCAGTTACGGTCCCGAGACTAGCGCGAGGTACGAGCAGTACTTC	CASSYGPETSARYEQYF
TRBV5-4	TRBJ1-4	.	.	TGTGCCAGCAGCAGGGACAACCTGTCCCGAAAACTGTTTTTT	CASSRDNLSRKLFF
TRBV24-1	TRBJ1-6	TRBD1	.	TGTGCCACCAGTGGGGACAGGGGTTCCTTTTCACCCCTCCACTTT	CATSGDRGSFSPLHF
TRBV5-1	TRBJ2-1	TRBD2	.	TGCGCCAGCAGCCGGGGAGGGACTAGCGTATACAATGAGCAGTTCTTC	CASSRGGTSVYNEQFF
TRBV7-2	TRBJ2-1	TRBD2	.	TGTGCCAGCAGCCCAGCAAGCGGGGGGACCTACAATGAGCAGTTCTTC	CASSPASGGTYNEQFF
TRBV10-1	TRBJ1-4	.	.	TGCGCCAGCTCCCGCGACTTTAATGAAAAACTGTTTTTT	CASSRDFNEKLFF
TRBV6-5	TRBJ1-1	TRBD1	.	TGTGCCAGCAGCCTACAGGGGACCACTGAAGCTTTCTTT	CASSLQGTTEAFF
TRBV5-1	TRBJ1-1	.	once	TGCGCCAGCAGCTTAGGGGGACCTGAAGCTTTCTTT	CASSLGGPEAFF